This T cell receptor (beta chain) was recovered during a study of blood T cell repertoires in COVID-19. Study-wide context: The analysed material was cDNA or gDNA that came from T cells, B-cell-depleted T cells, or PBMCs.

V dropped 10 bases and J dropped 1 base, with 10 bases sitting between them. From germline, CDR1 is LNHDA and CDR2 SQIVND (reference sequence). The CDR3 runs to 12 residues. The Seattle site enrolled patients during active infection and followed them longitudinally. Data came from immunoSEQ multiplex PCR; TCRdb stores just in-frame clones and leaves some out. The sample yields about 300,000 clones, around nine tenths seen once. This receptor was obtained from a woman under 40 with COVID-19, enrolled during active disease. The sequencing input was peripheral blood. This chain links TRBV19 with TRBJ1-1, with D perhaps matching TRBD1 (5 bases). In DNA form, the CDR3 reads TGTGCCACCCTGACAGCGAACACTGAAGCTTTCTTT. This gives the protein CATLTANTEAFF.